The 17 T cell receptor beta chains reported below all come from one sample, sequenced in a study of shared T cell receptors in the human thymus (dated by TCRdb to 2020 to 2023). Library prep was done by the immunoSEQ multiplex PCR assay. The table was pulled from immuneACCESS by TCRdb, which kept in-frame rearrangements only. Such tables lose some clones; where checked, under half of the loss comes from unresolved V genes, and the rest has no known cause. The sample includes roughly 560,000 clones, with about 84% observed a single time. The top ten clonotypes cover roughly 0.013% of the sample. Another study also made use of these data, one on human thymus T cells.

Sequenced input: thymocytes. These TCRs come from a boy in the first two years of life with a congenital heart defect. Donor details come from another sample of the same person, matched by shared clones.

J is TRBJ2-5 and V is TRBV18; 7 bases are shared with TRBD1. J lost 5 bases, V lost 4 bases, and 7 bases had no gene match. The germline CDR1 and CDR2 sequences are KGHSH and LQKENI. The CDR3 is 14 residues long. CDR3 residues: CASSQQGSEETQYF. DNA of the CDR3: TGTGCCAGCTCACAACAGGGGAGCGAGGAGACCCAGTACTTC.

This clone was observed once. This chain connects TRBV4-2 to TRBJ2-3; the match to TRBD2 covers 10 bases. The V segment lost 2 bases and the J segment 6 bases; nucleotides outside the gene matches: 8. The CDR3 runs 16 residues. Germline CDR1 reads LGHNA; CDR2 reads YNFKEQ. CDR3 sequence (DNA): TGTGCCAGCAGCCAAAGGAGGCTAGCGGGAGATGATACGCAGTATTTT. It translates to CASSQRRLAGDDTQYF.

The chain is built from TRBV28 and TRBJ2-1, with TRBD2 identical over 10 bases. This CDR3 is 21 amino acids long. Germline values: CDR1 MDHEN, CDR2 SYDVKM. V lost 3 bases, J lost 13 bases, and 30 bases stayed unmatched. The CDR3 DNA reads TGTGCCAGCAGTTTTGTCTGGGAGAGCGATTTGTCCCGGACTAGCGGAGACTACCAGTTCTTC. Protein sequence: CASSFVWESDLSRTSGDYQFF. Full variable domain (remainder filled in from reference TRBV28 and TRBJ2-1): DVKVTQSSRYLVKRTGEKVFLECVQDMDHENMFWYRQDPGLGLRLIYFSYDVKMKEKGDIPEGYSVSREKKERFSLILESASTNQTSMYLCASSFVWESDLSRTSGDYQFFGPGTRLTVL.

The V gene is TRBV28, the J gene TRBJ1-1; tentatively, D is TRBD1 (5 bases). Germline V gene data show CDR1 as MDHEN and CDR2 as SYDVKM. The length of the CDR3 is 13 residues. V was pared by 3 bases and J by 11 bases, with 16 bases between. In DNA, the CDR3 is TGTGCCAGCAGTTTGGGGGGGAGGTCAAAGGCTTTCTTT. It encodes CASSLGGRSKAFF. The full variable domain, rest sourced from reference TRBV28 and TRBJ1-1, is DVKVTQSSRYLVKRTGEKVFLECVQDMDHENMFWYRQDPGLGLRLIYFSYDVKMKEKGDIPEGYSVSREKKERFSLILESASTNQTSMYLCASSLGGRSKAFFGQGTRLTVV.

The V gene is TRBV5-1, the J gene TRBJ1-2, with D unresolved. CDR3 length: 17 amino acids. Germline V CDR1 and CDR2: SGHRS, YFSETQ. V gave up 3 bases and J gave up 2 bases, with 20 bases separating them. The DNA for the CDR3 is TGCGCCAGCAGCTCGCTTGGTTCACCTCCCCTAAACTATGGCTACACCTTC. As protein: CASSSLGSPPLNYGYTF.

The CDR3 coding sequence is TGCAGCGTGGCACAGGCCGAAACCCGTACCCCCTATGGCTACACCTTC. The encoded protein is CSVAQAETRTPYGYTF. The chain links TRBV29-1 to TRBJ1-2, with D possibly TRBD1 on 5 matching bases. V gave up 6 bases and J gave up 4 bases, with 24 bases separating them. CDR3 length: 16 amino acids. Per germline, CDR1 SQVTM and CDR2 ANQGSEA. The complete variable domain, with remaining parts taken from reference TRBV29-1 and TRBJ1-2, reads SAVISQKPSRDICQRGTSLTIQCQVDSQVTMMFWYRQQPGQSLTLIATANQGSEATYESGFVIDKFPISRPNLTFSTLTVSNMSPEDSSIYLCSVAQAETRTPYGYTFGSGTRLTVV.

The gene calls are TRBV9 and TRBJ2-3; tentatively, D is TRBD2 (5 bases). The germline V and J ends were trimmed by 4 bases and 2 bases, with 26 bases remaining between them. CDR1 SGDLS and CDR2 YYNGEE come from the germline V gene. This CDR3 spans 19 amino acids. CDR3 coding DNA: TGTGCCAGCAGCCCCCCTGAGGGCGGTCCGGTCCCTCCCACAGATACGCAGTATTTT. Amino acids: CASSPPEGGPVPPTDTQYF.

The chain employs TRBV12-5 and TRBJ1-4, with a tentative D call TRBD1 (6 bases). Germline V lookup: CDR1 LGHNT, CDR2 FRNRAP. V was shortened by 4 bases and J by 5 bases, with 11 bases between the two germline ends. The CDR3 is 14 amino acids. The chain's CDR3 is CASGWTAQNEKLFF. The DNA for the CDR3 is TGTGCTAGTGGTTGGACAGCTCAGAATGAAAAACTGTTTTTT.

Written as DNA, the CDR3 is TGTGCCAGCAGCCTGAGGGACACCTATGGCTACACCTTC. As protein: CASSLRDTYGYTF. The gene calls are TRBV6-5 and TRBJ1-2; possible D gene TRBD1, 6 bases. CDR1 is MNHEY and CDR2 is SVGAGI in the germline V gene. This CDR3 is 13 amino acids long. Trimming pared 6 bases from V and 4 bases from J, leaving 12 bases between.

CDR3 sequence (DNA): TGTGCCAGCAGTTCCGGGACTAGCGGGACGAGGTACTTC. Translation gives CASSSGTSGTRYF. This chain joins TRBV28 and TRBJ2-7; 13 bases match TRBD2. The CDR3 has 13 residues. The trim removed 4 bases at V and 12 bases at J, leaving 6 bases unmatched. Per the germline V gene, CDR1 is MDHEN and CDR2 is SYDVKM.

The chain carries TRBV6-1 and TRBJ2-7; the match to TRBD2 covers 9 bases. Germline values: CDR1 MNHNS, CDR2 SASEGT. Trimming removed 1 base from V and 3 bases from J; junction bases left unmatched: 7. This CDR3 is built from 16 residues. Here the CDR3 reads CASSEGGLAADYEQYF. CDR3 sequence (DNA): TGTGCCAGCAGTGAAGGGGGACTAGCAGCCGACTACGAGCAGTACTTC.

The chain couples TRBV4-3 to TRBJ2-5, with D tentatively TRBD2 (7 bases). This CDR3 has 16 amino acids. Germline assignment: CDR1 LGHNA and CDR2 YSLEER. Trimming shortened V by 3 bases and J by 4 bases, and 18 bases separated the two germline ends. This CDR3 is CASSQRLGGALETQYF. CDR3 nucleotide sequence: TGCGCCAGCAGCCAGCGTCTAGGGGGGGCCCTAGAGACCCAGTACTTC.

As for this clone: The sample contains more than one DNA sequence encoding this CDR3. The V and J genes are TRBV6-1 and TRBJ1-1, with D possibly matching TRBD1 (5 bases). V was shortened by 4 bases and J by 1 base, with 7 bases between the two germline ends. The CDR3 has 13 residues. Germline assignment: CDR1 MNHNS and CDR2 SASEGT. The CDR3 sequence: CASSGQGNTEAFF. The CDR3 nucleotides are TGTGCCAGCAGTGGTCAGGGGAACACTGAAGCTTTCTTT.

The J gene is TRBJ1-1, the V gene TRBV18; D possibly corresponds to TRBD1 (5 bases). Per germline, CDR1 KGHSH and CDR2 LQKENI. The CDR3 is made up of 17 amino acids. The V gene lost 6 bases and the J gene lost 0 bases, with 20 bases spanning the gap. The CDR3 DNA sequence: TGTGCCAGCTCGCTTCTGACAGCCCACCTTATGAACACTGAAGCTTTCTTT. This codes for CASSLLTAHLMNTEAFF.

This clone was seen a single time. The CDR3 protein is CASSPTAGGVTGELFF. The CDR3, as DNA: TGTGCCAGCTCACCAACAGCGGGAGGTGTCACCGGGGAGCTGTTTTTT. The rearrangement joins TRBV18 to TRBJ2-2; 9 bases match TRBD2. The CDR3 is made up of 16 amino acids. Germline V gene data show CDR1 as KGHSH and CDR2 as LQKENI. V shed 2 bases and J 4 bases; nucleotides not matched to a gene: 5. The full variable domain, completed using reference TRBV18 and TRBJ2-2, is NAGVMQNPRHLVRRRGQEARLRCSPMKGHSHVYWYRQLPEEGLKFMVYLQKENIIDESGMPKERFSAEFPKEGPSILRIQQVVRGDSAAYFCASSPTAGGVTGELFFGEGSRLTVL.

The rearrangement joins TRBV12-1 to TRBJ1-1; whether TRBD1, the table's D call, matches the DNA was not checked. TRBV12-1 has pseudogene status. The CDR3 covers 14 residues. The CDR3 spells CASTIQGSGTEAFF. In DNA, the CDR3 is TGTGCCAGCACGATACAGGGGTCGGGCACTGAAGCTTTCTTT.

Only one count was recorded for this clone. CDR3 in DNA: TGTGCCATCAGTGAGAAGGGAGGGACCGCCAATGAGCAGTTCTTC. This sequence encodes CAISEKGGTANEQFF. The chain combines TRBV10-3 with TRBJ2-1; 7 nucleotides match TRBD2. Trimming cost V 2 bases and J 6 bases; bases outside gene matches: 7. The CDR3 sequence is 15 residues long. Germline-derived CDR1 and CDR2 are ENHRY and SYGVKD.